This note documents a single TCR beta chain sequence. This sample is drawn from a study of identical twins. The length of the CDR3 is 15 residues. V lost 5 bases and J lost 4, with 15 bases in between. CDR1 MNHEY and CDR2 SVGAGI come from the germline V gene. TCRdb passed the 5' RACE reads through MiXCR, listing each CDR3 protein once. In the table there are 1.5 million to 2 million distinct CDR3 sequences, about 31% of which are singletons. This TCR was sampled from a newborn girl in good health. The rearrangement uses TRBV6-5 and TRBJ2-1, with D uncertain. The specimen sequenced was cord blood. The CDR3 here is CASSHQAVSYNEQFF. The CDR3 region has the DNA TGTGCCAGCAGTCACCAGGCCGTCTCTTACAATGAGCAGTTCTTC.